A selection of T cell receptor beta chains follows, all from one sample in a study of blood T cell repertoires in COVID-19. TCRdb's table, derived via immunoSEQ multiplex PCR, lists solely in-frame clones and lacks some. This sample yields 330,000 or so clones, of which approximately 90% are seen a single time; 7.5% to 10% belongs to the top ten. The sequenced material came from peripheral blood. All receptors come from a man aged 25 to 40 with COVID-19, enrolled during active disease. Both conserved end residues are part of each CDR3. Each record gives: D gene, clone size, V gene, J gene, CDR3 protein, CDR3 DNA. The D gene is left open where the match is weak. Clone size is shown for a subset of rows, as once, few, many or a class of expanded clone.

D gene: .
clone size: .
V gene: TRBV4-3
J gene: TRBJ1-6
CDR3 protein: CASSQVGRGKSPLHF
CDR3 DNA: TGCGCCAGCAGCCAAGTAGGTAGGGGGAAATCACCCCTCCACTTT

D gene: .
clone size: once
V gene: TRBV6-5
J gene: TRBJ1-1
CDR3 protein: CASSYSVRGTEAFF
CDR3 DNA: TGTGCCAGCAGTTACTCGGTCCGGGGCACTGAAGCTTTCTTT

D gene: TRBD2
clone size: .
V gene: TRBV28
J gene: TRBJ2-5
CDR3 protein: CASSLNREGQGETQYF
CDR3 DNA: TGTGCCAGCAGTTTGAATCGGGAGGGCCAGGGGGAGACCCAGTACTTC

D gene: .
clone size: once
V gene: TRBV30
J gene: TRBJ1-2
CDR3 protein: CAWSVDTNYGYTF
CDR3 DNA: TGTGCCTGGAGTGTAGACACGAACTATGGCTACACCTTC

D gene: TRBD2
clone size: .
V gene: TRBV28
J gene: TRBJ2-5
CDR3 protein: CASSFKASGSGRQETQYF
CDR3 DNA: TGTGCCAGCAGTTTCAAGGCTAGCGGGAGTGGTAGGCAAGAGACCCAGTACTTC

D gene: .
clone size: .
V gene: TRBV28
J gene: TRBJ2-7
CDR3 protein: CASSLSREQYF
CDR3 DNA: TGTGCCAGCAGTCTTTCCCGGGAGCAGTACTTC

D gene: TRBD2
clone size: .
V gene: TRBV24-1
J gene: TRBJ2-1
CDR3 protein: CATSAFPGLAGLGEQFF
CDR3 DNA: TGTGCCACCAGTGCTTTTCCTGGACTAGCGGGTCTCGGTGAGCAGTTCTTC

D gene: TRBD1
clone size: .
V gene: TRBV6-6
J gene: TRBJ1-1
CDR3 protein: CASSLYGQGNTEAFF
CDR3 DNA: TGTGCCAGCAGCCTATACGGACAGGGGAACACTGAAGCTTTCTTT

D gene: TRBD2
clone size: .
V gene: TRBV29-1
J gene: TRBJ2-7
CDR3 protein: CSVQSWGRAGRSDEQYF
CDR3 DNA: TGCAGCGTTCAAAGCTGGGGGAGGGCAGGGCGGTCCGACGAGCAGTACTTC

D gene: TRBD1
clone size: .
V gene: TRBV19
J gene: TRBJ2-2
CDR3 protein: CASSPATGAVGELFF
CDR3 DNA: TGTGCCAGTAGTCCGGCGACAGGGGCGGTCGGGGAGCTGTTTTTT

D gene: TRBD2
clone size: .
V gene: TRBV9
J gene: TRBJ2-3
CDR3 protein: CASGRGGTDTQYF
CDR3 DNA: TGTGCCAGCGGACGGGGGGGCACAGATACGCAGTATTTT

D gene: .
clone size: .
V gene: TRBV7-2
J gene: TRBJ2-7
CDR3 protein: CASSQNPPGQAPYEQYF
CDR3 DNA: TGTGCCAGCAGCCAAAACCCTCCGGGACAAGCGCCTTACGAGCAGTACTTC

D gene: TRBD2
clone size: .
V gene: TRBV2
J gene: TRBJ2-7
CDR3 protein: CASSEATGGPYEQYF
CDR3 DNA: TGTGCCAGCAGTGAAGCTACGGGAGGGCCCTACGAGCAGTACTTC

D gene: .
clone size: once
V gene: TRBV24-1
J gene: TRBJ1-2
CDR3 protein: CATTEPYWYGYTF
CDR3 DNA: TGTGCCACCACTGAACCCTACTGGTATGGCTACACCTTC

D gene: TRBD1
clone size: .
V gene: TRBV7-2
J gene: TRBJ1-5
CDR3 protein: CASSPRTGEIYQPQHF
CDR3 DNA: TGTGCCAGCAGCCCGCGGACAGGGGAGATTTACCAGCCCCAGCATTTT

D gene: TRBD1
clone size: .
V gene: TRBV7-2
J gene: TRBJ1-2
CDR3 protein: CASSGTVYGYTF
CDR3 DNA: TGTGCCAGCAGCGGGACAGTCTATGGCTACACCTTC

D gene: .
clone size: few
V gene: TRBV6-4
J gene: TRBJ1-2
CDR3 protein: CASSESLVVNYGYTF
CDR3 DNA: TGTGCCAGCAGTGAATCGTTGGTAGTAAACTATGGCTACACCTTC

D gene: .
clone size: .
V gene: TRBV7-8
J gene: TRBJ2-2
CDR3 protein: CASSPTGELFF
CDR3 DNA: TGTGCCAGCAGTCCTACCGGGGAGCTGTTTTTT

D gene: TRBD2
clone size: .
V gene: TRBV30
J gene: TRBJ2-5
CDR3 protein: CAWRPRASGSRETQYF
CDR3 DNA: TGTGCCTGGAGACCCAGGGCTAGCGGGAGTAGGGAGACCCAGTACTTC

D gene: TRBD2
clone size: .
V gene: TRBV28
J gene: TRBJ2-7
CDR3 protein: CASSPLFGLAGGHPTYEQYF
CDR3 DNA: TGTGCCAGCAGTCCCCTCTTTGGGCTAGCGGGAGGGCATCCTACCTACGAGCAGTACTTC